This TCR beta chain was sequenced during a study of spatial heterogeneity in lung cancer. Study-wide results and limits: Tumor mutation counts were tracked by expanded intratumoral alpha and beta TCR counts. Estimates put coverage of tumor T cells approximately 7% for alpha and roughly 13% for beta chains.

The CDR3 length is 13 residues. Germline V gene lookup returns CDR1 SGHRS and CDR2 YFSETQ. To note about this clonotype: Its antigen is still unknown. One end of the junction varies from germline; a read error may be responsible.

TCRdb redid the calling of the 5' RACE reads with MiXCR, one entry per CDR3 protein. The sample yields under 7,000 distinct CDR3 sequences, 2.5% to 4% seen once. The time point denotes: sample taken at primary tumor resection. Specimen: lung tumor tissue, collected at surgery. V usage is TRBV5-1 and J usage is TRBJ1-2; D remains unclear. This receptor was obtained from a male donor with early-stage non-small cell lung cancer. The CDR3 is CASSLSVNYGYNF. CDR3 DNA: TGCGCCAGCAGCTTGTCGGTAAACTATGGCTACAACTTC.